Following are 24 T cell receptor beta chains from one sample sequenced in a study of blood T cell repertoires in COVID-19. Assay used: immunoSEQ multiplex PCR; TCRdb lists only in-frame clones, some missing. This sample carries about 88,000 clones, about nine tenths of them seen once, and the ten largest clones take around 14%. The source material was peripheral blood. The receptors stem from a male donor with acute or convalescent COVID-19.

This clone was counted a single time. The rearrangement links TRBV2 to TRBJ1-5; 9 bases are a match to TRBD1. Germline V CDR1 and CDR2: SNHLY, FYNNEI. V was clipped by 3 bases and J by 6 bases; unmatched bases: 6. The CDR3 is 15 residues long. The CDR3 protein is CASSDFGQGSQPQHF. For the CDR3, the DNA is TGTGCCAGCAGTGACTTTGGACAGGGGAGTCAGCCCCAGCATTTT.

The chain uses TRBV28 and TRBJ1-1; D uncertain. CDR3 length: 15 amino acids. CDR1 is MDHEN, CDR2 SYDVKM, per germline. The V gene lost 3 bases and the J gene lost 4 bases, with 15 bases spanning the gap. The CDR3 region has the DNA TGTGCCAGCAGTTTGGACGGACGGAGGAGCACTGAAGCTTTCTTT. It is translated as CASSLDGRRSTEAFF.

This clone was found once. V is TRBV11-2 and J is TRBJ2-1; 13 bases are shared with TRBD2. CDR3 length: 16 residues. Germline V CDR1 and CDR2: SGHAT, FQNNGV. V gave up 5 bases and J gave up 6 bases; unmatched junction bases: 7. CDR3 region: CASSPWTSGGLNEQFF. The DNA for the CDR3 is TGTGCCAGCAGCCCATGGACTAGCGGGGGACTCAATGAGCAGTTCTTC.

The CDR3 bases are TGTGCCAGCAGCCAAGATTGGGGGGTTCAGCCCCAGCATTTT. Protein sequence: CASSQDWGVQPQHF. The rearrangement links TRBV3-1 (or the pseudogene TRBV3-2) to TRBJ1-5; D is perhaps TRBD1 (5 bases). The germline V and J ends were trimmed by 0 bases and 6 bases, with 9 bases remaining between them. The CDR3 covers 14 residues. Germline CDR1 LGHDT, CDR2 YNNKEL (reference sequence).

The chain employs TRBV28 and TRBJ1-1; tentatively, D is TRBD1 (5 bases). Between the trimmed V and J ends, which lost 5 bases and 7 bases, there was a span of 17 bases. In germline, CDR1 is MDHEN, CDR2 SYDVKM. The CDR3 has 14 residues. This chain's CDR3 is CASSTQRDFSEAFF. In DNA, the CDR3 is TGTGCCAGCAGTACCCAGAGGGACTTTAGTGAAGCTTTCTTT.

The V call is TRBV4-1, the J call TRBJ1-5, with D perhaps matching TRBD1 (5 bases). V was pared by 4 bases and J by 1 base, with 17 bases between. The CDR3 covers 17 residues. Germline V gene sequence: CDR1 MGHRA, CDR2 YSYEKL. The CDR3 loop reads CASSPHQGDPSNQPQHF. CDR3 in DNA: TGCGCCAGCAGCCCTCACCAGGGTGACCCCAGCAATCAGCCCCAGCATTTT.

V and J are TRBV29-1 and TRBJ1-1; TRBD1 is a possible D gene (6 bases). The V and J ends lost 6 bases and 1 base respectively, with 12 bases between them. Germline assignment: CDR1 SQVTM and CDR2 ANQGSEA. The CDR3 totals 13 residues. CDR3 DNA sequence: TGCAGCGTGGGAAGGACAGAGAACACTGAAGCTTTCTTT. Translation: CSVGRTENTEAFF.

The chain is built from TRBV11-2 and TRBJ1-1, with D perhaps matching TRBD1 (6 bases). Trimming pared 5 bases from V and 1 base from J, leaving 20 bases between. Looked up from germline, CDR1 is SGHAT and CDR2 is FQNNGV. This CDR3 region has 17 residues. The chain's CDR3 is CASSLRLGGLGNTEAFF. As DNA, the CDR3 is TGTGCCAGCAGCCTCCGATTGGGGGGGCTAGGGAACACTGAAGCTTTCTTT.

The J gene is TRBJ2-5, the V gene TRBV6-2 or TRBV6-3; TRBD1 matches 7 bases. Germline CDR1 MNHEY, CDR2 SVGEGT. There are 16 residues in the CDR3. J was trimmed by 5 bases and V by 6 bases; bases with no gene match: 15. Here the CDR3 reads CASSPAADRFRETQYF. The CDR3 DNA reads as TGTGCCAGCAGCCCCGCCGCGGACAGGTTTAGGGAGACCCAGTACTTC.

CDR3 coding DNA: TGTGCCAGCAGCTTTACAGGTACCACAGATACGCAGTATTTT. It codes for CASSFTGTTDTQYF. This chain links TRBV5-4 with TRBJ2-3, with D possibly TRBD1 on 5 matching bases. CDR1 SGHNT and CDR2 YYREEE come from the germline V gene (reference sequence). This CDR3 has 14 amino acids. V was shortened by 2 bases and J by 2 bases, with 9 bases between the two germline ends.

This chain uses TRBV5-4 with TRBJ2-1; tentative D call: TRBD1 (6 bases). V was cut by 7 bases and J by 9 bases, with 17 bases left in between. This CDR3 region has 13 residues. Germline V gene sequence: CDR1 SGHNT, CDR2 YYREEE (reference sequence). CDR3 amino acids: CASLTDRNSEQFF. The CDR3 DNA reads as TGTGCCAGCCTTACTGACAGGAACAGTGAGCAGTTCTTC.

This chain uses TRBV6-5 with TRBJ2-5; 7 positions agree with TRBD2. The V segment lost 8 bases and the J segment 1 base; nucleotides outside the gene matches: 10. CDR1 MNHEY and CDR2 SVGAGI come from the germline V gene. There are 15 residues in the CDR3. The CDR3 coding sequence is TGTGCCAGCCTTTACTTCGGCGGGAGCCAAGAGACCCAGTACTTC. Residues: CASLYFGGSQETQYF.

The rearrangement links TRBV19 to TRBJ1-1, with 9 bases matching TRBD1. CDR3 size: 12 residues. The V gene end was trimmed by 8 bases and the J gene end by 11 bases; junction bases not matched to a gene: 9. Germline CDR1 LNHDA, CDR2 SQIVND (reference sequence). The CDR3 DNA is TGTGCCAGTTCGAACAGGGGGCTAAGGGCTTTCTTT. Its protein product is CASSNRGLRAFF.

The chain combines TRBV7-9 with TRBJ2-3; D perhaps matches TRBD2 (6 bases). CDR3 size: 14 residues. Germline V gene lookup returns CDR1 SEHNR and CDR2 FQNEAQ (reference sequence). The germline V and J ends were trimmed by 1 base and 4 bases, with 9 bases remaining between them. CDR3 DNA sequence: TGTGCCAGCAGCTTAGACGGGGGTTCAGATACGCAGTATTTT. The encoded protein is CASSLDGGSDTQYF.

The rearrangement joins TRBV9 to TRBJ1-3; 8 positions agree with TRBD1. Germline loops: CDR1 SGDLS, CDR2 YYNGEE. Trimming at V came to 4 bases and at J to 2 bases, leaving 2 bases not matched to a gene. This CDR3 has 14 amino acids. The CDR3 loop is CASSPDRAGNTIYF. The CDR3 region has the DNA TGTGCCAGCAGCCCGGACAGGGCTGGAAACACCATATATTTT.

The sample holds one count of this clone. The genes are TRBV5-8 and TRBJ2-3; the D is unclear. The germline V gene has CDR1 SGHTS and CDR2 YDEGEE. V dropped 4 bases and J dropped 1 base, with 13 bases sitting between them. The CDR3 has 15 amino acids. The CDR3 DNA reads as TGTGCCAGCAGCGGAGTACTTCTGGGCACAGATACGCAGTATTTT. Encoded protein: CASSGVLLGTDTQYF.

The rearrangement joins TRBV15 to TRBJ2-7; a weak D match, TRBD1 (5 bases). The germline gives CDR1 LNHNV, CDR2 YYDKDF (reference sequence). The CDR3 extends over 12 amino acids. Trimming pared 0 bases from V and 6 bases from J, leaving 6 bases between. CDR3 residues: CATSREGPEQYF. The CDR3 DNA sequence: TGTGCCACCAGCAGAGAGGGGCCCGAGCAGTACTTC.

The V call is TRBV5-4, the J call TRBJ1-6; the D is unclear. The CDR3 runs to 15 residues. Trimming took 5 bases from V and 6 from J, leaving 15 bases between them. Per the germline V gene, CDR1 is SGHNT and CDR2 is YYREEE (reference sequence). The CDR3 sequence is CASRADESFNSPLHF. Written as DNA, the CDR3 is TGTGCCAGCAGAGCGGACGAGAGTTTTAATTCACCCCTCCACTTT.

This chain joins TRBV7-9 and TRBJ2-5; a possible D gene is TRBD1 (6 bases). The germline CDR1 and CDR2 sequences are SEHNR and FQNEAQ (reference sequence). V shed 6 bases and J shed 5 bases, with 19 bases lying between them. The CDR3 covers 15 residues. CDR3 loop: CASSYQGQTLETQYF. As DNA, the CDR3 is TGTGCCAGCAGTTATCAGGGGCAGACCTTGGAGACCCAGTACTTC.

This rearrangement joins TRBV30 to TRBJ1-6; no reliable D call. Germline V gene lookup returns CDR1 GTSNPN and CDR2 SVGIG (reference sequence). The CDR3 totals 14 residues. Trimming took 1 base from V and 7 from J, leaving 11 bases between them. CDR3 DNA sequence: TGTGCCTGGAGTGCGTGGGCACCGAATTCACCCCTCCACTTT. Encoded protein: CAWSAWAPNSPLHF.

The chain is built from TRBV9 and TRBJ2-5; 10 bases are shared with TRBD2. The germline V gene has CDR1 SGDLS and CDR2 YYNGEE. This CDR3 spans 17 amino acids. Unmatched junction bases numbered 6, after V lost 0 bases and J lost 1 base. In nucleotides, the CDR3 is TGTGCCAGCAGCGTAGGGGCACTAGCGGGGATCCAAGAGACCCAGTACTTC. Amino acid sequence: CASSVGALAGIQETQYF.

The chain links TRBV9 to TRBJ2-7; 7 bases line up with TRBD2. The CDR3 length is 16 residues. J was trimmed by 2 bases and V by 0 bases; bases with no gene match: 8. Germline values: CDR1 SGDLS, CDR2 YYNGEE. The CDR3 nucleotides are TGTGCCAGCAGCGTAGCCATAACGGGGGGTCCCTACGAGCAGTACTTC. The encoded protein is CASSVAITGGPYEQYF.

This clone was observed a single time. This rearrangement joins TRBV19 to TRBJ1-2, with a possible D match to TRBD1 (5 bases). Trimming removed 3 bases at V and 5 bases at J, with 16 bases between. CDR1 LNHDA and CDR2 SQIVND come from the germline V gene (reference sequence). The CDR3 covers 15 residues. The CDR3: CASSIGSGSDYGYTF. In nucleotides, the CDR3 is TGTGCCAGTAGTATTGGGTCAGGGTCGGATTATGGCTACACCTTC.

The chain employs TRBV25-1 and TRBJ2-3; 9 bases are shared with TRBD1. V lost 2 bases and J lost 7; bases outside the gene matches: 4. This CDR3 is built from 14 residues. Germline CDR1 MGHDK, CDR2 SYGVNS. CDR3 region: CASSEGTGSYTQYF. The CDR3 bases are TGTGCCAGCAGTGAAGGGACAGGGTCATATACGCAGTATTTT.